This T cell receptor (beta chain) was profiled in a study of blood T cell repertoires in COVID-19. This table comes from immunoSEQ multiplex PCR, and its TCRdb copy is limited to in-frame clones, with some not included. The sample includes 200,000 to 250,000 clones, approximately 88% seen only once; the top ten take around 6.6%. This clone was detected a few times. The same CDR3 can be traced to other DNA sequences in this sample. This sequence was found in a woman under 40 with COVID-19, enrolled during active disease. Sequences were obtained from peripheral blood.

CDR3 nucleotides: TGTGCCAGCAGCTTAGGGGGGGGAACTAATGAAAAACTGTTTTTT. Its translation: CASSLGGGTNEKLFF. The chain couples TRBV7-2 to TRBJ1-4, with D perhaps matching TRBD1 (5 bases). There are 15 residues in the CDR3. Germline V gene lookup returns CDR1 SGHTA and CDR2 FQGNSA. V was cut by 1 base and J by 1 base, with 7 bases left in between. Full variable domain (rest looked up from reference TRBV7-2 and TRBJ1-4): GAGVSQSPSNKVTEKGKDVELRCDPISGHTALYWYRQSLGQGLEFLIYFQGNSAPDKSGLPSDRFSAERTGGSVSTLTIQRTQQEDSAVYLCASSLGGGTNEKLFFGSGTQLSVL.